One and the same sample provided the 13 T cell receptor beta chains below, sequenced in a study of cytomegalovirus exposure and HLA in healthy donors. PCR used 60 Vbeta primers and 13 Jbeta primers. TCRdb keeps only in-frame clones here, not all; method: immunoSEQ multiplex PCR. Of some 150,000 clones detected, 60% to 85% appear once; the ten largest clones hold around 6.5%. Sequences were obtained from PBMCs. All receptors derive from a man between 45 and 60 years old in good health and CMV-seropositive.

V and J are TRBV6-5 and TRBJ2-7; D possibly corresponds to TRBD2 (5 bases). Germline CDR1 is MNHEY and CDR2 is SVGAGI. This CDR3 comprises 13 residues. V gave up 6 bases and J gave up 4 bases, with 13 bases separating them. Here the CDR3 DNA reads TGTGCCAGCAGCCGAAGACGAGGGTACGAGCAGTACTTC. It is translated as CASSRRRGYEQYF.

The chain couples TRBV5-6 to TRBJ2-2, with TRBD1 identical over 8 bases. V gave up 4 bases and J gave up 6 bases; unmatched junction bases: 11. The germline CDR1 and CDR2 sequences are SGHDT and YYEEEE. CDR3 length equals 16 residues. In DNA form, the CDR3 reads TGTGCCAGCAGCCAGGGGGCAGGGATAATGGCCGGGGAGCTGTTTTTT. Protein product: CASSQGAGIMAGELFF.

For this clone: At one end the junction does not follow the germline gene, possibly because of a read error. V gene TRBV20-1 combines with J gene TRBJ2-3; 10 nucleotides line up with TRBD2. CDR1 is DFQATT, CDR2 SNEGSKA, per germline (reference sequence). The CDR3 runs 11 residues. In nucleotides, the CDR3 is TGTACCCTAGCGGGAGCGGATACGCAGTATTTT. Translated: CTLAGADTQYF.

This clone was seen repeatedly, ten times or more. The chain employs TRBV10-3 and TRBJ1-1, with TRBD1 matching 11 bases. Germline loops: CDR1 ENHRY, CDR2 SYGVKD. V shed 2 bases and J 2 bases; nucleotides not matched to a gene: 16. The CDR3 contains 20 residues. The chain's CDR3 is CAISEIKKTGTGGFNTEAFF. In DNA, the CDR3 is TGTGCCATCAGTGAGATAAAAAAGACCGGGACAGGGGGATTTAACACTGAAGCTTTCTTT.

V and J are TRBV4-2 and TRBJ2-7; no clear D. V was pared by 0 bases and J by 4 bases, with 13 bases between. The CDR3 sequence is 15 residues long. Germline-derived CDR1 and CDR2 are LGHNA and YNFKEQ. As DNA, the CDR3 is TGTGCCAGCAGCCAAGATCGAGCTACAGTTTACGAGCAGTACTTC. Its translation: CASSQDRATVYEQYF.

This rearrangement joins TRBV5-1 to TRBJ2-7; D may be TRBD2 (6 bases). Germline V gives CDR1 SGHRS, CDR2 YFSETQ. The V end lost 4 bases, the J end lost 2 bases, and 16 bases lay between the germline ends. The CDR3 is 15 amino acids. The CDR3 nucleotides are TGCGCCAGCAGCGTGGGGACTGGCTTAGCCTACGAGCAGTACTTC. It encodes CASSVGTGLAYEQYF.

J is TRBJ2-5 and V is TRBV7-9; a possible D gene is TRBD2 (6 bases). The CDR3 runs 17 residues. Germline V gene lookup returns CDR1 SEHNR and CDR2 FQNEAQ (reference sequence). Trimming removed 5 bases from V and 1 base from J, with 20 bases in between. The CDR3 here is CASSRVHTGEGQETQYF. In DNA, the CDR3 is TGTGCCAGCAGCCGTGTGCATACGGGAGAGGGCCAAGAGACCCAGTACTTC.

V usage is TRBV28 and J usage is TRBJ2-7; 7 bases align to TRBD2. With 5 bases clipped from V and 1 base from J, the junction kept 5 bases outside the gene matches. This CDR3 contains 14 residues. CDR1 and CDR2 (germline): MDHEN, SYDVKM. The CDR3 nucleotides are TGTGCCAGCAGTGAGAGGGGAGGGTCCTACGAGCAGTACTTC. It yields the protein CASSERGGSYEQYF.

The rearrangement joins TRBV9 to TRBJ2-7; 13 bases are a match to TRBD2. The V and J ends lost 3 bases and 3 bases, in that order; junction bases with no gene match: 6. The V gene's germline CDR1 is SGDLS and CDR2 YYNGEE. This CDR3 contains 16 residues. CDR3 region: CASSAGLAGAVYEQYF. The CDR3 nucleotides read TGTGCCAGCAGCGCTGGACTAGCGGGAGCGGTCTACGAGCAGTACTTC.

The chain links TRBV9 to TRBJ2-1; TRBD2 agrees at 9 bases. This CDR3 contains 14 residues. From germline, CDR1 is SGDLS and CDR2 YYNGEE. With V trimmed by 2 bases and J by 9 bases, 6 bases remained unmatched. CDR3 protein: CASSVIAGAGEQFF. DNA for the CDR3: TGTGCCAGCAGCGTGATAGCGGGAGCGGGTGAGCAGTTCTTC. The variable domain in full, with the rest retrieved from reference TRBV9 and TRBJ2-1, is DSGVTQTPKHLITATGQRVTLRCSPRSGDLSVYWYQQSLDQGLQFLIQYYNGEERAKGNILERFSAQQFPDLHSELNLSSLELGDSALYFCASSVIAGAGEQFFGPGTRLTVL.

V gene TRBV7-9 combines with J gene TRBJ2-5; 7 bases match TRBD1. The last part of the DNA fits TRBJ2-7 better; the J call may be wrong. Germline CDR1 SEHNR, CDR2 FQNEAQ (reference sequence). The CDR3 sequence is 17 residues long. The CDR3 nucleotides read TGTGCCAGCAGCCTTGGGGCTCCTGGACAGGTAACCTACGAGCAGTACTTC. Translating it yields CASSLGAPGQVTYEQYF.

This clone turned up a few times. The rearrangement uses TRBV29-1 and TRBJ2-3, with D unclear. CDR3 length: 14 residues. The germline V gene has CDR1 SQVTM and CDR2 ANQGSEA. The V gene lost 1 base and the J gene lost 2 bases, with 10 bases spanning the gap. CDR3 region: CSVEGVGATDTQYF. CDR3 coding DNA: TGCAGCGTTGAAGGTGTAGGAGCCACAGATACGCAGTATTTT.

V and J are TRBV27 and TRBJ1-2; D ambiguous. V was trimmed by 3 bases and J by 2 bases, leaving 7 bases between them. The CDR3 sequence is 13 residues long. Germline loops: CDR1 MNHEY, CDR2 SMNVEV (reference sequence). CDR3 coding DNA: TGTGCCAGCAGTTTTGGACTGAACTATGGCTACACCTTC. Translated, it gives CASSFGLNYGYTF.